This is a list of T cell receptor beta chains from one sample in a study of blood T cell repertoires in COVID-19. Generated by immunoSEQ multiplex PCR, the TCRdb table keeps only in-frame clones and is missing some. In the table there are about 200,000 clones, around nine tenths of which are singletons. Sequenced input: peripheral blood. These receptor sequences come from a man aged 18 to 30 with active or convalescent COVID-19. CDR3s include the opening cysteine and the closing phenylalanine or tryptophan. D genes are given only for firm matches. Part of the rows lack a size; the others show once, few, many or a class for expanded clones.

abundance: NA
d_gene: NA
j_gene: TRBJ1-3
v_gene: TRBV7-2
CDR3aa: CASSLLADGAGNTIYF
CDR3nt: TGTGCCAGCAGCTTATTGGCGGATGGTGCTGGAAACACCATATATTTT

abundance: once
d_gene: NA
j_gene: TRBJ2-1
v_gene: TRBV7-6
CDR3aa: CASSFAGGSTYNEQFF
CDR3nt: TGTGCCAGCAGCTTCGCTGGGGGGTCCACCTACAATGAGCAGTTCTTC

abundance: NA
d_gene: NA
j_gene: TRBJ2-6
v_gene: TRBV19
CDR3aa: CASSTPGSSGANVLTF
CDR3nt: TGTGCCAGTAGTACCCCCGGGAGCTCTGGGGCCAACGTCCTGACTTTC

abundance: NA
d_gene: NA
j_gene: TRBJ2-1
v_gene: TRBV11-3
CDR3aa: CASSLGTGYGNEQFF
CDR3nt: TGTGCCAGCAGCTTAGGGACTGGGTACGGCAATGAGCAGTTCTTC

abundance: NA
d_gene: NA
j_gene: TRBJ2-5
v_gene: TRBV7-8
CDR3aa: CASSLLSGQMGLKTQYF
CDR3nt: TGTGCCAGCAGCTTATTGTCCGGACAGATGGGGCTAAAGACCCAGTACTTC

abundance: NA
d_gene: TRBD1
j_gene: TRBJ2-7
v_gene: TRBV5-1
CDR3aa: CASSPYRGRAEQYF
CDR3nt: TGCGCCAGCAGCCCATACAGGGGGCGCGCGGAGCAGTACTTC

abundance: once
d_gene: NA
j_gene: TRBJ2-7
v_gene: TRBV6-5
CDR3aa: CASSTSSREYEQYF
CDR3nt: TGTGCCAGCAGTACCTCTAGCCGGGAGTACGAGCAGTACTTC

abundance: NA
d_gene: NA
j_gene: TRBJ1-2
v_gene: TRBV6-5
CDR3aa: CASRKLTVPYGYTF
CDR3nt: TGTGCCAGCAGAAAACTGACAGTTCCATATGGCTACACCTTC

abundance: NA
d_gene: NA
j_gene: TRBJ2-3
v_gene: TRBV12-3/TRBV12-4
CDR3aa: CASSLSGGATQYF
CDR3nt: TGTGCCAGCAGTTTATCGGGCGGGGCTACGCAGTATTTT

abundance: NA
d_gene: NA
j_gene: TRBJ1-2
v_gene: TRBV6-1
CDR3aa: CASSEWSGANYGYTF
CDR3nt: TGTGCCAGCAGTGAATGGAGTGGCGCTAACTATGGCTACACCTTC

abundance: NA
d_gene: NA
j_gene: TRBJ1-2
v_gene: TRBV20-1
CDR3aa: CSASEGARGYTF
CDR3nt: TGCAGTGCTAGTGAAGGGGCGCGGGGCTACACCTTC

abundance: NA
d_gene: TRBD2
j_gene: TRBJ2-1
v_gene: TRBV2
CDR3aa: CASRPGTSGTYNEQFF
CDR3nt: TGTGCCAGCAGGCCAGGGACTAGCGGAACCTACAATGAGCAGTTCTTC

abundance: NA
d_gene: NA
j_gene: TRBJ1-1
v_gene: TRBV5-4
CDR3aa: CASSLRTGMARGEAFF
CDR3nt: TGTGCCAGCAGCCTAAGGACGGGGATGGCACGGGGTGAAGCTTTCTTT

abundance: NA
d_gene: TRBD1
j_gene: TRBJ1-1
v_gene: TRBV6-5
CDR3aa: CASSSDREAFF
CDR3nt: TGTGCCAGCAGTTCGGACAGGGAAGCCTTCTTT

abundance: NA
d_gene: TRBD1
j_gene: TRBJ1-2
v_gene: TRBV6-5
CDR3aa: CASRTGGSNYGYTF
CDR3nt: TGTGCCAGCAGGACAGGGGGTAGTAACTATGGCTACACCTTC

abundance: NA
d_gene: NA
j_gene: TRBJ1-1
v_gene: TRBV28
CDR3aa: CASSLGGNTEAFF
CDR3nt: TGTGCCAGCAGTCTAGGGGGGAACACTGAAGCTTTCTTT

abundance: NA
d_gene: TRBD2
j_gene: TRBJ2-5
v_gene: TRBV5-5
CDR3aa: CASSFLAGGPGTQYF
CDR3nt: TGTGCCAGCAGCTTCCTAGCGGGGGGTCCGGGGACCCAGTACTTC